The entry that follows covers one T cell receptor beta chain sequence. Trimming took 5 bases from V and 4 from J, leaving 11 bases between them. The CDR3 is 13 amino acids. Per the germline V gene, CDR1 is SEHNR and CDR2 is FQNEAQ (reference sequence). Authors' methods: Amplification with reference gene primers provided the estimates of nucleated cell counts. Generated by immunoSEQ multiplex PCR, the TCRdb table keeps only in-frame clones and is missing some. From that table come the V and J calls and clone size; the DNA was used to work out D and trimming. The repertoire has around 140,000 clones, around 88% of them found once; the top ten carry about 9.3%. The data derive from a study of blood T cell repertoires in COVID-19. Study details: COVID-19 samples, acute and convalescent, were from the United States, Italy and Spain. In each case, the material was cDNA or gDNA derived from T cells, B-cell-depleted T cells, or PBMCs.

Source material: peripheral blood. This sequence joins TRBV7-9 and TRBJ1-2, with D perhaps TRBD1 (5 bases). This clonotype was sampled from a man in his fifties or sixties with acute or convalescent COVID-19. The CDR3 nucleotides are TGTGCCAGCAGCCCCGACAGCTTCTATGGCTACACCTTC. It encodes CASSPDSFYGYTF.